The present entry profiles one T cell receptor (beta chain) with its context. As yet, its antigen is unknown. Unexposed donor CD4+ T cells date from about 2010-2018, before the COVID-19 pandemic. Isolation of CD4+ T cells took place after approximately eleven days in culture. As cell numbers allowed, unexposed-donor CD4+ T cells faced SARS-CoV-2 S/N and four cold-coronavirus spikes. CDR3 length: 15 residues. CDR1 and CDR2 from the germline V gene are WNHNN and SYGVQD (reference sequence). The V gene end was trimmed by 2 bases and the J gene end by 2 bases; junction bases not matched to a gene: 1. These data belong to a study of CD4 T cells in relation to SARS-CoV-2 and coronaviruses. General study points: The cross-reactivity analysis covered only spike protein, not other viral proteins. Each donor contributed either pre-pandemic or post-infection samples, not both. Roughly 65% of donors had memory CD4+ clonotypes crossrecognizing SARS-CoV-2 and common cold coronavirus spike.

Using immunoSEQ multiplex PCR, the repertoire was profiled, and TCRdb retains in-frame clones only, with some absent. This table holds 13,000 or so clones, over 65% found once. The clonotype originates from a human donor in good health. The V call is TRBV10-1, the J call TRBJ2-1; 9 nucleotides agree with TRBD2. Input material: CD4+ T cells from PBMCs, cultured in vitro. The CDR3 DNA follows: TGCGCCAGCAGTGAGAGACTAGCGGCCTACAATGAGCAGTTCTTC. It codes for CASSERLAAYNEQFF.